The clone carrying this TCR beta chain was observed a handful of times. This sample stems from a study of shared clonotypes between healthy human individuals. As handled by the study authors: ImmunoSEQ output lacked quality scores and full-length reads, limiting matched filtering. Method: immunoSEQ multiplex PCR; TCRdb's copy keeps in-frame clones and lacks some. The V and J calls and the clone size are those of that table, but D and trimming were determined from the DNA. Of 230,000 or so clones listed, under 80% are singletons. Every contributor of samples was a Caucasian grown-up residing in Nashville, Tennessee. CD45RA+ naive and CD45RA-negative memory subsets were separated from CD4+ cells. Germline CDR1 is MDHEN and CDR2 is SYDVKM. This CDR3 region has 17 residues. The ends lost 2 bases at V and 4 bases at J; junction bases unmatched: 10.

This sequence originates from a man under 40 in good health. Sequencing used memory CD4+ T cells sorted from blood. Subset here: CD45RA-negative fraction. The V and J genes are TRBV28 and TRBJ2-3; 9 nucleotides align to TRBD2. The CDR3 protein is CASSLRLMGLASDTQYF. The CDR3 bases are TGTGCCAGCAGTTTACGACTGATGGGACTAGCTTCAGATACGCAGTATTTT.